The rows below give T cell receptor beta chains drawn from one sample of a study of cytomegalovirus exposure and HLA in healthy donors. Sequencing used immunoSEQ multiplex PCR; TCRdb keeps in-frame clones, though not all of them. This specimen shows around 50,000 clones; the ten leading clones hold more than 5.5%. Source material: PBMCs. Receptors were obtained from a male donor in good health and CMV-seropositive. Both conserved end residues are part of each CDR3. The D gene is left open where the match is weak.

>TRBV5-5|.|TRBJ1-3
TGTGCCAGCAGCTTGGGGGGGGGACACGGAAACACCATATATTTT
CASSLGGGHGNTIYF
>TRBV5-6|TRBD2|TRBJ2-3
TGTGCCAGCAGCCCCGGACTAGCGGGGACCCCGGGGTATTTT
CASSPGLAGTPGYF
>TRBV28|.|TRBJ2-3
TGTGCCAGCAGTTTTGGAGGTACAGATACGCAGTATTTT
CASSFGGTDTQYF
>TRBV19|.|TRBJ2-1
TGTGCCAGTACCCCAGCGTCCTACTCCTACAATGAGCAGTTCTTC
CASTPASYSYNEQFF
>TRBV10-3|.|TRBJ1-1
TGTGCCACCCGGCGGCAGCCGAACACTGAAGCTTTCTTT
CATRRQPNTEAFF
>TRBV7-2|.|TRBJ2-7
TGTGCCAGCAGCTTTTCCAATGATCACGCCTCTAGTTACGAGCAGTACTTC
CASSFSNDHASSYEQYF
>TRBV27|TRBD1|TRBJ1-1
TGTGCCAGCAGTTATTGGACAGGGCGAGACACTGAAGCTTTCTTT
CASSYWTGRDTEAFF
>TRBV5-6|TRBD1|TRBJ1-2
TGTGCCAGCAGCTTAAAGGGGACAGGGGAGGCCTATGGCTACACCTTC
CASSLKGTGEAYGYTF
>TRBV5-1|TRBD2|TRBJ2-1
TGCGCCAGCAGCCCGGGGACTAGCGGGGGACTATACAATGAGCAGTTCTTC
CASSPGTSGGLYNEQFF
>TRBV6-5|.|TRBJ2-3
TGTGCCAGCAGTCAAAGCACAGATACGCAGTATTTT
CASSQSTDTQYF
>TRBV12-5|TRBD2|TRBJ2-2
TGTGCTAGTGGAGGGTCTAGCGGGGGCCCGGCTCCCGGGGAGCTGTTTTTT
CASGGSSGGPAPGELFF
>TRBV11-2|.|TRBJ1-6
TGTGCCAGCGGGAAAGGGGCCTCCTTCTCACCCCTCCACTTT
CASGKGASFSPLHF
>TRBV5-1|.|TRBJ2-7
TGCGCCAGCAGCTTGAGGGGGAGCCTCTCCTACGAGCAGTACTTC
CASSLRGSLSYEQYF
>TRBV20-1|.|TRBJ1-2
TGCAGTGCGATCCTCTCGGGAGGCTACACCTTC
CSAILSGGYTF
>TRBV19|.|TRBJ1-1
TGTGCCAGTAGTATCGATGTTGGGGCAGGGGTATTGTCCACTGAAGCTTTCTTT
CASSIDVGAGVLSTEAFF
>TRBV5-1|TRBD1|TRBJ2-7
TGCGCCAGCAGCTCTATAAACAGGGGGCTGGACGAGCAGTACTTC
CASSSINRGLDEQYF
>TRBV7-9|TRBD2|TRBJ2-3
TGTGCCAGCAGGGATGTAGCGGGGGGCACAGATACGCAGTATTTT
CASRDVAGGTDTQYF
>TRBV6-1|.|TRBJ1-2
TGTGCCACCCTACAGGGACGCTACACCTTC
CATLQGRYTF
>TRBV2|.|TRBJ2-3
TGTGCGGCAGGGGCCTTGGCTAGCACAGATACGCAGTATTTT
CAAGALASTDTQYF
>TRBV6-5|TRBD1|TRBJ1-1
TGTGCCAGCAGTTACCCGGGACAGGGGTGGACTGAAGCCTTCTTT
CASSYPGQGWTEAFF
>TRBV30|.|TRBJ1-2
TGTGCCTGGAGCTCGGGGGTACATGGCTACACCTTC
CAWSSGVHGYTF
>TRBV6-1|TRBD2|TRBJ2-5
TGTGCCAGCAGGCCGGGACTAGCCAGAGAGACCCAGTACTTC
CASRPGLARETQYF
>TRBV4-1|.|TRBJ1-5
TGCGCCAGCAGCCAAGATGTGAGAGCTCGGAGCAATCAGCCCCAGCATTTT
CASSQDVRARSNQPQHF
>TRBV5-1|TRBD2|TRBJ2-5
TGCGCCAGCAGCGCGCAGCCCGGGACTAGCGGCCGAGGGGCCCAGTACTTC
CASSAQPGTSGRGAQYF
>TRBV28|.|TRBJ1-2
TGTGCCAGCAGAGAGACAGGCTATGGCTACACCTTC
CASRETGYGYTF